A single sample is the source of the 24 T cell receptor beta chains below, sequenced in a study of cytomegalovirus exposure and HLA in healthy donors. PCR employed 60 Vbeta and 13 Jbeta primers. Some clones are missing from TCRdb's copy, which holds only in-frame ones; the method was immunoSEQ multiplex PCR. The table includes some 180,000 clones, approximately 77% detected once. Sequenced input: PBMCs. The source of these receptors is a man aged 35 to 55 in good health and CMV-seropositive.

The chain uses TRBV6-1 and TRBJ1-1; 9 bases line up with TRBD1. CDR1 MNHNS and CDR2 SASEGT come from the germline V gene. The ends lost 6 bases at V and 5 bases at J; junction bases unmatched: 7. The CDR3 totals 14 residues. In DNA form, the CDR3 reads TGTGCCAGCAGAGGCACCGGGACAGGGACTGAAGCTTTCTTT. Its protein product is CASRGTGTGTEAFF.

This clone has only one observation. The J gene is TRBJ2-7, the V gene TRBV10-3; 7 bases fit TRBD1. Germline CDR1 is ENHRY and CDR2 is SYGVKD. CDR3 length equals 13 residues. After removal of 5 bases from V and 4 bases from J, the junction contained 5 bases not matched to a gene. The CDR3 protein is CAISRDSRYEQYF. The CDR3, as DNA: TGTGCCATCAGTAGGGACAGTCGATACGAGCAGTACTTC.

The chain links TRBV4-2 to TRBJ2-3; a weak D match, TRBD1 (5 bases). There are 16 residues in the CDR3. Trimming removed 1 base at V and 0 bases at J, with 11 bases between. Germline V CDR1 and CDR2: LGHNA, YNFKEQ. The CDR3 region is CASSQGGSTSTDTQYF. Written as DNA, the CDR3 is TGTGCCAGCAGCCAAGGGGGCAGCACTAGCACAGATACGCAGTATTTT.

This rearrangement joins TRBV7-8 to TRBJ2-7; D might be TRBD2 (6 bases). V lost 5 bases, J lost 5 bases, and 22 bases lay in between. Germline CDR1 is SGHVS and CDR2 is FQNEAQ. The CDR3 loop spans 16 amino acids. This chain's CDR3 is CASSHLRFGSFHEQYF. CDR3 coding DNA: TGTGCCAGCAGCCACCTCCGCTTCGGGAGCTTCCACGAGCAGTACTTC. Full variable domain (missing parts from reference TRBV7-8 and TRBJ2-7): GAGVSQSPRYKVAKRGQDVALRCDPISGHVSLFWYQQALGQGPEFLTYFQNEAQLDKSGLPSDRFFAERPEGSVSTLKIQRTQQEDSAVYLCASSHLRFGSFHEQYFGPGTRLTVT.

The rearrangement uses TRBV19 and TRBJ2-6, with D possibly TRBD1 on 5 matching bases. Trimming shortened V by 5 bases and J by 0 bases, and 8 bases separated the two germline ends. CDR3 size: 15 residues. Germline V CDR1 and CDR2: LNHDA, SQIVND (reference sequence). This CDR3 is CASSGQGSGANVLTF. CDR3 DNA: TGTGCCAGTAGTGGGCAGGGCTCTGGGGCCAACGTCCTGACTTTC.

The chain joins TRBV6-1 to TRBJ1-5; TRBD1 is a possible D gene (5 bases). This CDR3 comprises 14 residues. CDR1 is MNHNS, CDR2 SASEGT, per germline. The V end lost 1 base, the J end lost 7 bases, and 11 bases lay between the germline ends. The CDR3 DNA sequence: TGTGCCAGCAGTGAAGGTGGGGCGGGGCAGCCCCAGCATTTT. This codes for CASSEGGAGQPQHF.

The chain employs TRBV6-5 and TRBJ2-1, with 8 bases fitting TRBD2. CDR1 MNHEY and CDR2 SVGAGI come from the germline V gene. V shed 7 bases, J shed 0 bases, and the junction held 5 bases outside the gene matches. The CDR3 runs 15 residues. DNA for the CDR3: TGTGCCAGCACCCGGGGGGGGTTCTCCTACAATGAGCAGTTCTTC. It codes for CASTRGGFSYNEQFF.

This clone was observed a few times. V is TRBV5-1 and J is TRBJ2-4; 15 nucleotides match TRBD2. Trimming removed 1 base from V and 3 bases from J; junction bases left unmatched: 8. Germline V CDR1 and CDR2: SGHRS, YFSETQ. This CDR3 is built from 19 residues. The chain's CDR3 is CASSLTWTSGGDLKNIQYF. Here the CDR3 DNA reads TGCGCCAGCAGCTTGACGTGGACTAGCGGGGGGGATCTCAAAAACATTCAGTACTTC.

The rearrangement uses TRBV27 and TRBJ1-6; possible D gene TRBD1, 5 bases. The CDR3 has 15 residues. From germline, CDR1 is MNHEY and CDR2 SMNVEV (reference sequence). Deletions cut 6 bases from V and 1 base from J, with 10 bases between. CDR3: CASREGISYNSPLHF. The CDR3 coding sequence is TGTGCCAGCAGGGAGGGGATATCCTATAATTCACCCCTCCACTTT.

The J gene is TRBJ1-4, the V gene TRBV6-5; 10 bases map to TRBD1. Germline V gives CDR1 MNHEY, CDR2 SVGAGI. J was trimmed by 7 bases and V by 9 bases; bases with no gene match: 11. This CDR3 has 15 residues. The CDR3 DNA reads TGTGCCAGGAAGAGACCGGGACAGGGGTGTGAAAAACTGTTTTTT. It encodes CARKRPGQGCEKLFF.

This chain links TRBV5-4 with TRBJ2-1, with 9 bases aligning to TRBD2. Germline V gene lookup returns CDR1 SGHNT and CDR2 YYREEE (reference sequence). The CDR3 loop spans 16 amino acids. V gave up 0 bases and J gave up 7 bases; unmatched junction bases: 8. The CDR3 DNA reads TGTGCCAGCAGCTTGGGGGGGGCTAGCGGGGAAAATGAGCAGTTCTTC. Encoded protein: CASSLGGASGENEQFF.

The chain employs TRBV5-5 and TRBJ1-2; 8 nucleotides line up with TRBD1. The CDR3 length is 16 residues. The V gene end was trimmed by 3 bases and the J gene end by 4 bases; junction bases not matched to a gene: 11. The germline V gene has CDR1 SGHKS and CDR2 YYEKEE (reference sequence). The CDR3 bases are TGTGCCAGCAGCTCCACTCCCGGACAGGGCGCCTATGGCTACACCTTC. It yields the protein CASSSTPGQGAYGYTF.

The V call is TRBV7-8, the J call TRBJ2-7; TRBD2 aligns across 11 bases. J gave up 7 bases and V 4 bases, and 9 bases lay outside the gene matches. This CDR3 contains 15 residues. Per the germline V gene, CDR1 is SGHVS and CDR2 is FQNEAQ. In DNA form, the CDR3 reads TGTGCCAGCAGCTCCTTAGCGGGAGGGCCGGGAGAGCAGTACTTC. It translates to CASSSLAGGPGEQYF.

The V call is TRBV5-5, the J call TRBJ2-5; 8 bases agree with TRBD2. CDR3 length equals 17 residues. The ends lost 4 bases at V and 4 bases at J; junction bases unmatched: 15. CDR1 SGHKS and CDR2 YYEKEE come from the germline V gene (reference sequence). This CDR3 reads CASSRGRSGGYRETQYF. CDR3 DNA: TGTGCCAGCAGCCGCGGTCGGAGCGGGGGCTATCGAGAGACCCAGTACTTC.

The chain recombines TRBV2 with TRBJ1-5, with 10 bases lining up with TRBD1. The germline CDR1 and CDR2 sequences are SNHLY and FYNNEI. There are 17 residues in the CDR3. Germline trimming cut 6 bases from V and 1 base from J; bases unmatched to any gene: 9. CDR3 protein: CASSDRGRGESNQPQHF. The CDR3 bases are TGTGCCAGCAGCGACAGGGGGCGCGGGGAGAGCAATCAGCCCCAGCATTTT.

This clone was observed a handful of times. This sequence joins TRBV2 and TRBJ2-1, with 11 positions matching TRBD2. Germline V gene lookup returns CDR1 SNHLY and CDR2 FYNNEI. V was pared by 6 bases and J by 2 bases, with 12 bases of the junction left unmatched. The CDR3 has 18 residues. CDR3 bases: TGTGCCAGCAGAAGGGGAGATGTAGCGGGGGGGCCCTACAATGAGCAGTTCTTC. Amino acid sequence: CASRRGDVAGGPYNEQFF.

The genes are TRBV19 and TRBJ1-5, with no clear D. The V end was cut by 4 bases, the J end by 7 bases, with 17 bases between. Germline V gene data show CDR1 as LNHDA and CDR2 as SQIVND (reference sequence). CDR3 length: 15 amino acids. CDR3 bases: TGTGCCAGTAGTAATCAGGCCGAGAGATGGCAGCCCCAGCATTTT. It is translated as CASSNQAERWQPQHF.

This rearrangement joins TRBV29-1 to TRBJ2-7; D is perhaps TRBD2 (5 bases). Trimming took off 6 bases at V and 4 bases at J, with 16 bases between the two ends. Germline-derived CDR1 and CDR2 are SQVTM and ANQGSEA. This CDR3 has 13 amino acids. The CDR3 region is CSVHSGIGYEQYF. The CDR3 DNA follows: TGCAGCGTCCACTCCGGGATTGGATACGAGCAGTACTTC.

The gene calls are TRBV5-4 and TRBJ2-5; maybe TRBD1 (6 bases). Trimming cost V 0 bases and J 3 bases, with 9 bases left between them. The CDR3 is 14 residues long. Germline assignment: CDR1 SGHNT and CDR2 YYREEE (reference sequence). The DNA of the CDR3 is TGTGCCAGCAGCTTGGCCGACAGGAAAGAGACCCAGTACTTC. Protein: CASSLADRKETQYF.

This clone appeared a few times. The J gene is TRBJ2-2, the V gene TRBV19, with D possibly matching TRBD2 (6 bases). This CDR3 spans 15 amino acids. V was trimmed by 2 bases and J by 5 bases, leaving 12 bases between them. The germline V gene has CDR1 LNHDA and CDR2 SQIVND (reference sequence). The CDR3 DNA sequence: TGTGCCAGTAGTATAAAAGCGGAGGGAACCGGGGAGCTGTTTTTT. Translation gives CASSIKAEGTGELFF.

The gene calls are TRBV5-1 and TRBJ1-4; 12 nucleotides align to TRBD1. Germline CDR1 reads SGHRS; CDR2 reads YFSETQ. V was pared by 4 bases and J by 2 bases, with 6 bases of the junction left unmatched. The CDR3 has 17 residues. The CDR3 here is CASSNRDRGLTNEKLFF. DNA of the CDR3: TGCGCCAGCAGCAACCGGGACAGGGGGCTGACTAATGAAAAACTGTTTTTT.

The V and J genes are TRBV7-8 and TRBJ1-2, with D uncertain. CDR1 SGHVS and CDR2 FQNEAQ come from the germline V gene. This CDR3 has 14 amino acids. Trimming shortened V by 5 bases and J by 2 bases, and 12 bases separated the two germline ends. The CDR3, as DNA: TGTGCCAGCAGCACAAGCGCTCTAAACTATGGCTACACCTTC. Encoded protein: CASSTSALNYGYTF. The full variable domain, with the rest looked up from reference TRBV7-8 and TRBJ1-2, is GAGVSQSPRYKVAKRGQDVALRCDPISGHVSLFWYQQALGQGPEFLTYFQNEAQLDKSGLPSDRFFAERPEGSVSTLKIQRTQQEDSAVYLCASSTSALNYGYTFGSGTRLTVV.

The chain uses TRBV19 and TRBJ1-4, with TRBD1 as a possible D gene (6 bases). Deletions cut 4 bases from V and 0 bases from J, with 9 bases between. Looked up from germline, CDR1 is LNHDA and CDR2 is SQIVND (reference sequence). The CDR3 is 15 amino acids. Here the CDR3 DNA reads TGTGCCAGTAGTACCACAGGGTCAACTAATGAAAAACTGTTTTTT. As protein: CASSTTGSTNEKLFF.

The J gene is TRBJ1-5, the V gene TRBV19; TRBD1 agrees at 7 bases. This CDR3 contains 15 residues. With 4 bases clipped from V and 1 base from J, the junction kept 4 bases outside the gene matches. Germline CDR1 and CDR2: LNHDA and SQIVND (reference sequence). The CDR3 region is CASSTYRGSNQPQHF. The CDR3 DNA reads TGTGCCAGTAGTACGTACAGGGGAAGCAATCAGCCCCAGCATTTT.